These 27 T cell receptor beta chains share one sample of origin, sequenced in a study of T cells after yellow fever vaccination. TCRdb reprocessed the 5' RACE reads via MiXCR and lists one record per CDR3 protein. The top ten hold 1.6% of the sample, which has some 9,300 distinct CDR3 sequences, under 5% seen once. The sequencing here drew on PBMCs, either bulk or a sorted T-cell subset (CD4+, CD8+, memory, or dextramer-sorted; not recorded which), taken more than 14 days after the first yellow fever vaccination. These receptors came from a man younger than 30 who received the YFV17D yellow fever vaccine.

Turning to this clonotype: A much larger clone sits a single nucleotide away, making a read error possible. This rearrangement joins TRBV20-1 to TRBJ1-6; D is ambiguous. The CDR3 loop spans 13 amino acids. From germline, CDR1 is DFQATT and CDR2 SNEGSKA (reference sequence). V dropped 2 bases and J dropped 9 bases, with 11 bases sitting between them. Here the CDR3 DNA reads TGCAGTGCTAGAAGAGTTGAGAGTTCACCCCTCCACTTT. Translation: CSARRVESSPLHF.

There are many counts of this clonotype. The chain has TRBV7-3 and TRBJ1-2, with no clear D. Trimming shortened V by 0 bases and J by 8 bases, and 10 bases separated the two germline ends. The germline CDR1 and CDR2 sequences are SGHTA and FQGTGA. This CDR3 contains 13 residues. The CDR3 loop reads CASSLTSFGGYTF. In nucleotides, the CDR3 is TGTGCCAGCAGCTTAACTTCGTTCGGAGGCTACACCTTC. The full variable domain, with the rest looked up from reference TRBV7-3 and TRBJ1-2, is GAGVSQTPSNKVTEKGKYVELRCDPISGHTALYWYRQSLGQGPEFLIYFQGTGAADDSGLPNDRFFAVRPEGSVSTLKIQRTERGDSAVYLCASSLTSFGGYTFGSGTRLTVV.

By its share, this clonotype is medium-sized. This rearrangement joins TRBV4-2 to TRBJ2-7; 10 nucleotides match TRBD1. This CDR3 has 14 residues. CDR1 is LGHNA, CDR2 YNFKEQ, per germline. J gave up 6 bases and V 4 bases, and 6 bases lay outside the gene matches. CDR3 sequence (DNA): TGTGCCAGCAGCCTAGGGAGACAGGGGGCCGAGCAGTACTTC. Protein sequence: CASSLGRQGAEQYF.

This clonotype has at least ten counts. The V gene is TRBV7-2, the J gene TRBJ1-2; D remains ambiguous. Deletions cut 1 base from V and 7 bases from J, with 4 bases between. In germline, CDR1 is SGHTA, CDR2 FQGNSA. This CDR3 has 11 residues. DNA for the CDR3: TGTGCCAGCAGCTTAGGGGCTGGCTACACCTTC. This codes for CASSLGAGYTF. The full variable domain, with the rest looked up from reference TRBV7-2 and TRBJ1-2, is GAGVSQSPSNKVTEKGKDVELRCDPISGHTALYWYRQSLGQGLEFLIYFQGNSAPDKSGLPSDRFSAERTGGSVSTLTIQRTQQEDSAVYLCASSLGAGYTFGSGTRLTVV.

This clonotype counts as medium-sized. V usage is TRBV2 and J usage is TRBJ2-6; D is unresolved. V lost 9 bases and J lost 0, with 9 bases in between. The CDR3 is 14 residues long. CDR1 SNHLY and CDR2 FYNNEI come from the germline V gene. The CDR3 spells CASSYISGANVLTF. CDR3 sequence (DNA): TGTGCCAGTAGTTACATCTCTGGGGCCAACGTCCTGACTTTC.

Ten or more counts support this clonotype. The chain joins TRBV6-2 or TRBV6-3 to TRBJ2-7; TRBD1 agrees at 7 bases. Germline CDR1 and CDR2: MNHEY and SVGEGT. Unmatched junction bases numbered 3, after V lost 6 bases and J lost 4 bases. The CDR3 covers 12 residues. CDR3: CASSHRGYEQYF. The CDR3 bases are TGTGCCAGCAGCCACAGGGGTTACGAGCAGTACTTC.

This clonotype was found many times. The chain joins TRBV2 to TRBJ1-6; D gene uncertain. Trimming removed 2 bases from V and 14 bases from J, with 7 bases in between. Per the germline V gene, CDR1 is SNHLY and CDR2 is FYNNEI. The CDR3 is 11 residues long. The CDR3, as DNA: TGTGCCAGCAGTGAAAGGACGACCCTCCACTTT. It translates to CASSERTTLHF.

This clonotype is labeled medium-sized. The rearrangement joins TRBV4-1 to TRBJ1-6, with a possible D match to TRBD1 (6 bases). The CDR3 has 14 residues. V dropped 8 bases and J dropped 7 bases, with 15 bases sitting between them. Germline values: CDR1 MGHRA, CDR2 YSYEKL. The CDR3 DNA reads TGCGCCAGCGCCGCAGGGGATAGGAATTCACCCCTCCACTTT. It is translated as CASAAGDRNSPLHF.

This clonotype qualifies as medium-sized. The V and J genes are TRBV4-3 and TRBJ2-2; D not resolved. Trimming took off 0 bases at V and 7 bases at J, with 9 bases between the two ends. CDR1 and CDR2 from the germline V gene are LGHNA and YSLEER. The CDR3 length is 14 residues. The CDR3 DNA reads TGCGCCAGCAGCCAAGATCCAAGGGTCGGGGAGCTGTTTTTT. Its protein product is CASSQDPRVGELFF.

By share, this clonotype counts as large (0.1 to 1%). The V gene is TRBV29-1, the J gene TRBJ2-5; D unresolved. The germline V gene has CDR1 SQVTM and CDR2 ANQGSEA. The CDR3 runs 11 residues. The V and J ends lost 5 bases and 1 base respectively, with 5 bases between them. The DNA for the CDR3 is TGCAGCGTTTGGATCCAAGAGACCCAGTACTTC. Translating it yields CSVWIQETQYF. The complete variable domain, with remaining parts taken from reference TRBV29-1 and TRBJ2-5, reads SAVISQKPSRDICQRGTSLTIQCQVDSQVTMMFWYRQQPGQSLTLIATANQGSEATYESGFVIDKFPISRPNLTFSTLTVSNMSPEDSSIYLCSVWIQETQYFGPGTRLLVL.

There are many counts of this clonotype. The V call is TRBV11-2, the J call TRBJ1-3; the D gene is possibly TRBD1 (5 bases). V shed 7 bases and J shed 4 bases, with 11 bases lying between them. This CDR3 spans 13 amino acids. Germline V gives CDR1 SGHAT, CDR2 FQNNGV. CDR3 loop: CASNQGSGNTIYF. The CDR3 DNA sequence: TGTGCCAGCAATCAGGGCTCCGGAAACACCATATATTTT.

This clonotype was seen repeatedly, ten times or more. The J gene is TRBJ2-3, the V gene TRBV7-2; possible D gene TRBD1, 6 bases. V was shortened by 2 bases and J by 0 bases, with 9 bases between the two germline ends. Germline V CDR1 and CDR2: SGHTA, FQGNSA. CDR3 length: 15 residues. The CDR3 coding sequence is TGTGCCAGCAGCTTACAAGGGGGTAGCACAGATACGCAGTATTTT. Protein sequence: CASSLQGGSTDTQYF. Full variable domain (outside the CDR3, taken from reference TRBV7-2 and TRBJ2-3): GAGVSQSPSNKVTEKGKDVELRCDPISGHTALYWYRQSLGQGLEFLIYFQGNSAPDKSGLPSDRFSAERTGGSVSTLTIQRTQQEDSAVYLCASSLQGGSTDTQYFGPGTRLTVL.

This chain links TRBV28 with TRBJ2-2; D unresolved. Germline assignment: CDR1 MDHEN and CDR2 SYDVKM. The germline V and J ends were trimmed by 9 bases and 4 bases, with 15 bases remaining between them. The CDR3 has 14 residues. The chain's CDR3 is CARSLGLLTGELFF. CDR3 coding DNA: TGTGCCAGGAGCCTCGGGCTCCTCACCGGGGAGCTGTTTTTT.

This clonotype ranks as medium-sized (0.01 to 0.1%). V and J are TRBV7-9 and TRBJ1-2; D is ambiguous. This CDR3 is 13 amino acids long. The germline V gene encodes CDR1 SEHNR and CDR2 FQNEAQ (reference sequence). Trimming stripped 5 bases from V and 3 bases from J, with 10 bases between. The chain's CDR3 is CASSRGPHYGYTF. Written as DNA, the CDR3 is TGTGCCAGCAGCCGCGGGCCCCACTATGGCTACACCTTC.

Details on this clonotype: A much larger clone differs from this one at a single base, so this may be a read error. The rearrangement joins TRBV4-3 to TRBJ1-6; D possibly corresponds to TRBD1 (6 bases). The CDR3 consists of 15 residues. Germline V lookup: CDR1 LGHNA, CDR2 YSLEER. In nucleotides, the CDR3 is TGCGCCAGCAGCCAGGGAGGGGGACACCATTCACACCTCCACTTT. This sequence encodes CASSQGGGHHSHLHF.

This clonotype was observed many times. This chain uses TRBV12-3 or TRBV12-4 with TRBJ1-1; TRBD1 might be the D (6 bases). Trimming removed 5 bases at V and 6 bases at J, with 28 bases between. The CDR3 sequence is 18 residues long. The CDR3: CASSPGRRGVFPKSEAFF. The DNA for the CDR3 is TGTGCCAGCAGTCCCGGTAGAAGGGGGGTCTTCCCGAAGTCTGAAGCTTTCTTT.

This clonotype is judged medium-sized (0.01 to 0.1%). The chain couples TRBV5-1 to TRBJ1-4; D is perhaps TRBD1 (5 bases). Trimming removed 1 base from V and 5 bases from J, with 9 bases in between. The CDR3 covers 14 residues. The germline gives CDR1 SGHRS, CDR2 YFSETQ. The CDR3 here is CASSLYGGNEKLFF. CDR3 coding DNA: TGCGCCAGCAGCTTGTACGGGGGAAATGAAAAACTGTTTTTT.

This clonotype counts as medium-sized (0.01 to 0.1%). This rearrangement joins TRBV15 to TRBJ1-2; 9 bases line up with TRBD1. Germline-derived CDR1 and CDR2 are LNHNV and YYDKDF (reference sequence). CDR3 size: 17 residues. V gave up 0 bases and J gave up 1 base; unmatched junction bases: 6. CDR3 residues: CATSRDLGQGLNYGYTF. The CDR3 DNA sequence: TGTGCCACCAGCAGAGATCTGGGACAGGGACTTAACTATGGCTACACCTTC.

At least ten counts were recorded for this clonotype. V and J are TRBV12-3 or TRBV12-4 and TRBJ2-1, with 10 bases lining up with TRBD2. V was clipped by 6 bases and J by 2 bases; unmatched bases: 13. CDR3 size: 18 residues. CDR3 sequence (DNA): TGTGCCAGCAGCCCAGCGGGGGGGCCGTCCAATCCCTACAATGAGCAGTTCTTC. Amino acids: CASSPAGGPSNPYNEQFF.

This clonotype was recorded many times. This chain links TRBV5-1 with TRBJ2-5, with D possibly being TRBD2 (5 bases). This CDR3 contains 17 residues. V was shortened by 5 bases and J by 1 base, with 21 bases between the two germline ends. CDR1 and CDR2 from the germline V gene are SGHRS and YFSETQ. CDR3 nucleotides: TGCGCCAGCAGTTTCGGCGGCGGATTGGGGAGCCAAGAGACCCAGTACTTC. This gives the protein CASSFGGGLGSQETQYF. Drawing the rest from reference TRBV5-1 and TRBJ2-5, the complete variable domain is KAGVTQTPRYLIKTRGQQVTLSCSPISGHRSVSWYQQTPGQGLQFLFEYFSETQRNKGNFPGRFSGRQFSNSRSEMNVSTLELGDSALYLCASSFGGGLGSQETQYFGPGTRLLVL.

This clonotype is medium-sized in the sample. The chain couples TRBV20-1 to TRBJ2-5; 7 bases align to TRBD2. This CDR3 is built from 15 residues. The germline V gene encodes CDR1 DFQATT and CDR2 SNEGSKA (reference sequence). Trimming at V came to 0 bases and at J to 1 base, leaving 5 bases not matched to a gene. Here the CDR3 reads CSARDNLAVQETQYF. CDR3 sequence (DNA): TGCAGTGCTAGAGATAACCTAGCGGTCCAAGAGACCCAGTACTTC.

A few counts support this clonotype. A clone one base away is much larger, so this may be a read error. The chain carries TRBV7-3 and TRBJ2-1, with D hard to call. Germline assignment: CDR1 SGHTA and CDR2 FQGTGA. V lost 5 bases and J 8 bases, leaving 13 bases between the germline ends. The CDR3 length is 13 residues. CDR3 DNA: TGTGCCAGCAGCCCGAGCCCGGATGATGAGCAGTTCTTC. This encodes CASSPSPDDEQFF.

This clonotype is judged medium-sized (0.01 to 0.1%). The chain joins TRBV12-3 or TRBV12-4 to TRBJ2-3; a weak D match, TRBD1 (5 bases). The CDR3 extends over 16 amino acids. V lost 8 bases to trimming and J lost 5 bases, with 23 bases between them. The CDR3 bases are TGTGCCAGCGAAAGAGGCAGGGCTGCGTTGGAAGATACGCAGTATTTT. Protein: CASERGRAALEDTQYF.

There are many counts of this clonotype. The rearrangement uses TRBV6-5 and TRBJ1-2; D may be TRBD1 (6 bases). The length of the CDR3 is 14 residues. Germline CDR1 reads MNHEY; CDR2 reads SVGAGI. The V end was cut by 2 bases, the J end by 2 bases, with 9 bases between. The CDR3 loop is CASSYGTTNYGYTF. The CDR3 DNA follows: TGTGCCAGCAGTTACGGGACAACCAACTATGGCTACACCTTC.

This clonotype has a count of ten or more. The chain combines TRBV4-2 with TRBJ2-2, with D maybe TRBD2 (7 bases). The CDR3 covers 18 residues. The ends were cut back, 4 bases at V and 3 bases at J, with 21 bases in the middle. The germline gives CDR1 LGHNA, CDR2 YNFKEQ. The CDR3 coding sequence is TGTGCCAGCAGCCCGCGGGGGCATCCGAGAAGGGACACCGGGGAGCTGTTTTTT. This codes for CASSPRGHPRRDTGELFF.

The chain links TRBV5-5 to TRBJ2-2; possibly TRBD2 for D (5 bases). The germline CDR1 and CDR2 sequences are SGHKS and YYEKEE (reference sequence). The CDR3 totals 14 residues. Trimming left V 4 bases short and J 7 bases short, with 14 bases between. The CDR3 spells CASSLGILRGELFF. DNA of the CDR3: TGTGCCAGCAGCCTCGGGATCCTCCGCGGGGAGCTGTTTTTT. Supplemented by reference TRBV5-5 and TRBJ2-2, the full variable domain reads DAGVTQSPTHLIKTRGQQVTLRCSPISGHKSVSWYQQVLGQGPQFIFQYYEKEERGRGNFPDRFSARQFPNYSSELNVNALLLGDSALYLCASSLGILRGELFFGEGSRLTVL.

By share of the sample, this clonotype is medium-sized. V is TRBV15 and J is TRBJ2-1; D remains unclear. CDR1 and CDR2 (germline): LNHNV, YYDKDF (reference sequence). Trimming removed 3 bases from V and 0 bases from J, with 9 bases in between. The CDR3 has 15 residues. CDR3 residues: CATSRAGSSYNEQFF. For the CDR3, the DNA is TGTGCCACCAGCAGGGCAGGTAGCTCCTACAATGAGCAGTTCTTC.